The rows below give T cell receptor beta chains drawn from one sample of a study of preoperative IRX-2 immunotherapy in early breast cancer. Sequencing was performed with immunoSEQ multiplex PCR; in TCRdb, only in-frame clones are kept and a portion is missing. The sample holds around 24,000 clones, approximately 81% seen once. Sequences were derived from lymph node tissue, sampled after IRX-2 immunotherapy. These receptor sequences come from a human donor with breast cancer. Both conserved end residues are part of each CDR3. A D gene is named only where the DNA matches it firmly. Clone size is shown for a subset of rows, as once, few, many or a class of expanded clone.

J: TRBJ2-2; length: 15; D: NA; V: TRBV10-2; size: NA; CDR3: CASSEGAGITGELFF; DNA: TGCGCCAGCAGTGAAGGGGCAGGGATCACCGGGGAGCTGTTTTTT
J: TRBJ2-1; length: 14; D: NA; V: TRBV15; size: NA; CDR3: CATRGGGAYNEQFF; DNA: TGTGCCACCAGGGGAGGGGGAGCCTACAATGAGCAGTTCTTC
J: TRBJ2-1; length: 13; D: NA; V: TRBV7-1; size: NA; CDR3: CASSPQRYNEQFF; DNA: TGTGCCAGCAGTCCACAGCGTTACAATGAGCAGTTCTTC
J: TRBJ1-2; length: 13; D: NA; V: TRBV9; size: NA; CDR3: CASTPGHDYGYTF; DNA: TGTGCCAGCACCCCAGGACACGACTATGGCTACACCTTC
J: TRBJ2-3; length: 13; D: NA; V: TRBV6-8; size: NA; CDR3: CASSTLETDTQYF; DNA: TGTGCCAGCAGTACCCTAGAGACAGATACGCAGTATTTT
J: TRBJ2-5; length: 14; D: TRBD1; V: TRBV30; size: NA; CDR3: CAWSLNRGLETQYF; DNA: TGTGCCTGGAGTCTCAACAGGGGGTTAGAGACCCAGTACTTC
J: TRBJ2-7; length: 12; D: NA; V: TRBV28; size: NA; CDR3: CASSLLREEQYF; DNA: TGTGCCAGCAGTTTATTGAGGGAAGAGCAGTACTTC
J: TRBJ2-3; length: 18; D: NA; V: TRBV12-1; size: NA; CDR3: CASSLWGSLSGTADTQYF; DNA: TGTGCCAGCAGTTTATGGGGATCTCTTAGCGGGACGGCAGATACGCAGTATTTT
J: TRBJ2-5; length: 16; D: NA; V: TRBV30; size: NA; CDR3: CAWGSGELRASQTQYF; DNA: TGTGCCTGGGGATCGGGGGAACTTAGAGCGAGTCAGACCCAGTACTTC
J: TRBJ2-2; length: 14; D: NA; V: TRBV30; size: NA; CDR3: CAWRGGKTTGELFF; DNA: TGTGCCTGGAGGGGCGGGAAGACCACCGGGGAGCTGTTTTTT
J: TRBJ2-7; length: 15; D: TRBD2; V: TRBV19; size: NA; CDR3: CASRGTSGSSHEQYF; DNA: TGTGCCAGTAGAGGGACTAGCGGGAGCTCCCACGAGCAGTACTTC
J: TRBJ2-5; length: 16; D: TRBD1; V: TRBV11-3; size: NA; CDR3: CASSALGTGGTETQYF; DNA: TGTGCCAGCAGCGCCCTCGGGACAGGGGGCACGGAGACCCAGTACTTC
J: TRBJ2-7; length: 15; D: NA; V: TRBV7-7; size: NA; CDR3: CASSPGAGGSYEQYF; DNA: TGTGCCAGCAGCCCCGGGGCAGGTGGCTCCTACGAGCAGTACTTC
J: TRBJ2-7; length: 16; D: TRBD1; V: TRBV11-3; size: few; CDR3: CASSSLSGTGYYEQYF; DNA: TGTGCCAGCAGCTCCCTTTCCGGGACAGGGTACTACGAGCAGTACTTC
J: TRBJ2-5; length: 13; D: TRBD1; V: TRBV7-1; size: NA; CDR3: CASSPNRGETQYF; DNA: TGTGCCAGCAGCCCCAACAGGGGAGAGACCCAGTACTTC
J: TRBJ1-5; length: 14; D: NA; V: TRBV6-8; size: NA; CDR3: CASSYSMGNQPQHF; DNA: TGTGCCAGCAGTTACTCGATGGGGAATCAGCCCCAGCATTTT
J: TRBJ1-5; length: 17; D: TRBD1; V: TRBV7-4; size: NA; CDR3: CASSLGQGGPGNQPQHF; DNA: TGTGCCAGCAGCTTGGGACAGGGAGGGCCAGGCAATCAGCCCCAGCATTTT
J: TRBJ2-7; length: 13; D: NA; V: TRBV22-1; size: once; CDR3: CASRGGLTYEQYF; DNA: TGTGCCAGCCGGGGGGGGCTTACCTACGAGCAGTACTTC
J: TRBJ2-3; length: 17; D: NA; V: TRBV11-3; size: NA; CDR3: CASSLGVHSGPTDTQYF; DNA: TGTGCCAGCAGCTTAGGGGTCCACAGCGGCCCCACAGATACGCAGTATTTT
J: TRBJ2-7; length: 16; D: NA; V: TRBV11-3; size: NA; CDR3: CASSLAGDYRSYEQYF; DNA: TGTGCCAGCAGCTTGGCCGGCGACTACCGTTCCTACGAGCAGTACTTC
J: TRBJ2-4; length: 14; D: NA; V: TRBV7-6; size: NA; CDR3: CASSHSLAKNIQYF; DNA: TGTGCCAGCAGCCATAGCCTAGCCAAAAACATTCAGTACTTC
J: TRBJ2-1; length: 17; D: TRBD2; V: TRBV14; size: few; CDR3: CASSQLLAVSSYNEQFF; DNA: TGTGCCAGCAGCCAGTTACTAGCGGTGAGCTCCTACAATGAGCAGTTCTTC